The 30 T cell receptor beta chains listed next were all sequenced from one sample in a study of cytomegalovirus exposure and HLA in healthy donors. Vbeta (60) and Jbeta (13) primers were used in the PCR. This table comes from immunoSEQ multiplex PCR, and its TCRdb copy is limited to in-frame clones, with some not included. The profile covers hundreds of thousands of clones, with roughly 80% appearing a single time and 2.9% taken by the ten largest. The sequenced sample was PBMCs. These receptors were obtained from a man younger than 40 in good health and CMV-seronegative.

A word on this clone: One end of the junction varies from germline; a read error may be responsible. The rearrangement joins TRBV6-4 to TRBJ2-6; the D gene is possibly TRBD1 (5 bases). Germline lookup yields CDR1 MRHNA and CDR2 SNTAGT. This CDR3 has 15 amino acids. Here the CDR3 reads CASSDGLSGASVLTF. CDR3 in DNA: TGTGCCAGCAGTGACGGGCTCTCTGGGGCCAGCGTCCTGACTTTC.

The chain uses TRBV6-1 and TRBJ2-7; D uncertain. Deletions cut 5 bases from V and 3 bases from J, with 11 bases between. Germline V gene lookup returns CDR1 MNHNS and CDR2 SASEGT. The CDR3 is 13 amino acids. The CDR3 protein is CASSRPGYYEQYF. For the CDR3, the DNA is TGTGCCAGCAGTCGACCAGGTTACTACGAGCAGTACTTC.

This clone was counted once. This rearrangement joins TRBV7-8 to TRBJ2-1; possible D gene TRBD2, 7 bases. The CDR3 has 20 amino acids. Germline V lookup: CDR1 SGHVS, CDR2 FQNEAQ. V was pared by 0 bases and J by 2 bases, with 23 bases between. CDR3 protein: CASSLAGRGGFRSAYNEQFF. The CDR3, as DNA: TGTGCCAGCAGCTTAGCGGGCAGGGGAGGGTTTAGGTCTGCCTACAATGAGCAGTTCTTC.

The gene calls are TRBV7-2 and TRBJ2-7, with D hard to call. Germline V gene lookup returns CDR1 SGHTA and CDR2 FQGNSA. V was cut by 5 bases and J by 4 bases, with 18 bases left in between. The CDR3 consists of 15 residues. The DNA for the CDR3 is TGTGCCAGCAGCCTCGAGAACGGGTCTAAATACGAGCAGTACTTC. Translating gives CASSLENGSKYEQYF.

The chain joins TRBV6-1 to TRBJ1-2; D may be TRBD1 (5 bases). The CDR3 runs to 14 residues. Germline V gives CDR1 MNHNS, CDR2 SASEGT. Deletions cut 2 bases from V and 10 bases from J, with 17 bases between. DNA of the CDR3: TGTGCCAGCAGTGAAAGGCAGGGTGGGATCCCCTACACCTTC. Protein sequence: CASSERQGGIPYTF.

The chain links TRBV11-2 to TRBJ2-3; 10 nucleotides agree with TRBD2. The germline gives CDR1 SGHAT, CDR2 FQNNGV. Trimming at V came to 4 bases and at J to 4 bases, leaving 17 bases not matched to a gene. The CDR3 runs 19 residues. In DNA, the CDR3 is TGTGCCAGCAGCTCCGTTAGGGGGAGCGGGGGGGCGTTCCCAGATACGCAGTATTTT. This codes for CASSSVRGSGGAFPDTQYF.

The chain links TRBV9 to TRBJ1-2; D may be TRBD1 (6 bases). With 7 bases removed from V and 2 bases from J, the gap between germline ends came to 12 bases. CDR3 length: 13 amino acids. Germline CDR1 is SGDLS and CDR2 is YYNGEE. The CDR3 spells CASSGVTNYGYTF. CDR3 nucleotides: TGTGCCAGCTCAGGGGTCACAAACTATGGCTACACCTTC.

This chain connects TRBV6-5 to TRBJ1-2; no firm D call. Trimming took off 6 bases at V and 6 bases at J, with 17 bases between the two ends. The CDR3 contains 14 residues. The V gene's germline CDR1 is MNHEY and CDR2 SVGAGI. CDR3 sequence reads: CASRLRTALDGYTF. The DNA for the CDR3 is TGTGCCAGCAGATTACGAACTGCCCTCGATGGCTACACCTTC.

V gene TRBV18 combines with J gene TRBJ1-2, with D maybe TRBD1 (6 bases). This CDR3 contains 16 residues. V was trimmed by 5 bases and J by 8 bases, leaving 24 bases between them. Germline CDR1 KGHSH, CDR2 LQKENI. Here the CDR3 DNA reads TGTGCCAGCTCATCTGCCGGGACGACGGGTACAGGGGGCTACACCTTC. This sequence encodes CASSSAGTTGTGGYTF.

The genes are TRBV4-3 and TRBJ2-1, with TRBD2 matching over 8 bases. This CDR3 region has 15 residues. CDR1 LGHNA and CDR2 YSLEER come from the germline V gene. The junction had 5 bases not matched to a gene; V was cut back by 0 bases and J by 7 bases. The CDR3: CASSQEVGRENEQFF. DNA for the CDR3: TGCGCCAGCAGCCAAGAAGTCGGGAGGGAGAATGAGCAGTTCTTC.

This clone came up once. The chain combines TRBV11-2 with TRBJ2-7; D is uncertain. The V gene's germline CDR1 is SGHAT and CDR2 FQNNGV. Trimming pared 5 bases from V and 3 bases from J, leaving 20 bases between. CDR3 length: 16 residues. CDR3 bases: TGTGCCAGCAGCCCCCTTACTGACAAGCTCAACTACGAGCAGTACTTC. Protein sequence: CASSPLTDKLNYEQYF.

This clone was seen just once. The chain couples TRBV5-8 to TRBJ1-4; a weak D match, TRBD1 (5 bases). V dropped 4 bases and J dropped 8 bases, with 18 bases sitting between them. CDR1 is SGHTS, CDR2 YDEGEE, per germline. This CDR3 contains 15 residues. CDR3 protein: CASSGGASSTEKLFF. The CDR3 DNA reads TGTGCCAGCAGCGGAGGGGCCTCAAGCACCGAAAAACTGTTTTTT.

This clone showed up just a few times. The CDR3 DNA reads as TGTGCCAGCAGTTTAAAAGGGGGCGGGTTACGCACAGATACGCAGTATTTT. It specifies CASSLKGGGLRTDTQYF. This chain joins TRBV27 and TRBJ2-3; 7 nucleotides agree with TRBD1. The V gene end was trimmed by 2 bases and the J gene end by 1 base; junction bases not matched to a gene: 9. The CDR3 covers 17 residues. Germline CDR1 and CDR2: MNHEY and SMNVEV (reference sequence).

Concerning this clone: Other nucleotide sequences from this sample produce the same CDR3. The chain carries TRBV18 and TRBJ2-7, with 7 bases lining up with TRBD1. The CDR3 is 13 residues long. Unmatched junction bases numbered 2, after V lost 3 bases and J lost 3 bases. Germline lookup yields CDR1 KGHSH and CDR2 LQKENI. The DNA for the CDR3 is TGTGCCAGCTCACCGTCAGGGGGCTACGAGCAGTACTTC. Amino acid sequence: CASSPSGGYEQYF.

CDR3 amino acids: CASSSNPLGGVGYTF. In DNA, the CDR3 is TGTGCCAGCAGCTCCAACCCCTTAGGGGGTGTCGGCTACACCTTC. This rearrangement joins TRBV7-8 to TRBJ1-2, with a possible D match to TRBD1 (6 bases). This CDR3 comprises 15 residues. In germline, CDR1 is SGHVS, CDR2 FQNEAQ. V was pared by 4 bases and J by 8 bases, with 20 bases between. Drawing the rest from reference TRBV7-8 and TRBJ1-2, the complete variable domain is GAGVSQSPRYKVAKRGQDVALRCDPISGHVSLFWYQQALGQGPEFLTYFQNEAQLDKSGLPSDRFFAERPEGSVSTLKIQRTQQEDSAVYLCASSSNPLGGVGYTFGSGTRLTVV.

This clone appeared a single time. The CDR3 sequence: CASSGPVSEQRTDTQYF. CDR3 DNA: TGTGCCAGCAGCGGTCCGGTTTCTGAGCAGAGGACAGATACGCAGTATTTT. V usage is TRBV7-3 and J usage is TRBJ2-3, with unresolved D. The V end lost 5 bases, the J end lost 3 bases, and 21 bases lay between the germline ends. This CDR3 spans 17 amino acids. Germline V CDR1 and CDR2: SGHTA, FQGTGA.

V usage is TRBV9 and J usage is TRBJ1-3; no clear D. This CDR3 is 14 amino acids long. The ends were cut back, 3 bases at V and 0 bases at J, with 7 bases in the middle. Germline CDR1 and CDR2: SGDLS and YYNGEE. In DNA, the CDR3 is TGTGCCAGCAGCGCCGGTAACTCTGGAAACACCATATATTTT. Its translation: CASSAGNSGNTIYF.

The CDR3 spells CASRRGQTDTQYF. The CDR3 DNA sequence: TGTGCCAGCAGACGAGGACAGACAGATACGCAGTATTTT. The rearrangement uses TRBV5-4 and TRBJ2-3; possible D gene TRBD1, 6 bases. The germline V gene encodes CDR1 SGHNT and CDR2 YYREEE (reference sequence). The V and J ends lost 5 bases and 3 bases respectively, with 10 bases between them. This CDR3 is 13 amino acids long.

This clone came up a few times. The chain carries TRBV7-9 and TRBJ2-1; 12 bases align to TRBD2. CDR1 is SEHNR, CDR2 FQNEAQ, per germline (reference sequence). The CDR3 contains 18 residues. V lost 4 bases to trimming and J lost 0 bases; unmatched junction nucleotides: 7. The CDR3 nucleotides are TGTGCCAGCAGCTCGACTAGCGGGGGAGCTATCTCCTACAATGAGCAGTTCTTC. Protein product: CASSSTSGGAISYNEQFF.

V gene TRBV2 combines with J gene TRBJ2-1; 12 bases are shared with TRBD2. Germline assignment: CDR1 SNHLY and CDR2 FYNNEI. The CDR3 loop spans 15 amino acids. The ends lost 5 bases at V and 5 bases at J; junction bases unmatched: 4. The CDR3 sequence is CASSYSSGGDNEQFF. CDR3 nucleotide sequence: TGTGCCAGCAGTTATTCTAGCGGGGGGGACAATGAGCAGTTCTTC.

V usage is TRBV30 and J usage is TRBJ2-3, with 8 bases that match TRBD1. Germline values: CDR1 GTSNPN, CDR2 SVGIG (reference sequence). The V segment lost 3 bases and the J segment 4 bases; nucleotides outside the gene matches: 9. This CDR3 is 15 amino acids long. The CDR3 bases are TGTGCCTGGAGGAGATACAGGGGGGAATCAGATACGCAGTATTTT. It yields the protein CAWRRYRGESDTQYF.

In this sample, this clone turned up once. The CDR3: CASSKTPSTGEEGYTF. CDR3 DNA sequence: TGCGCCAGCAGCAAGACCCCCTCGACAGGGGAGGAGGGCTACACCTTC. J is TRBJ1-2 and V is TRBV4-1, with 8 bases identical to TRBD1. The trim removed 5 bases at V and 8 bases at J, leaving 16 bases unmatched. The CDR3 contains 16 residues. Germline V lookup: CDR1 MGHRA, CDR2 YSYEKL.

This sequence joins TRBV19 and TRBJ2-7; D gene ambiguous. This CDR3 region has 10 residues. CDR1 is LNHDA and CDR2 is SQIVND in the germline V gene (reference sequence). The ends were cut back, 9 bases at V and 4 bases at J, with 7 bases in the middle. CDR3 DNA sequence: TGTGCCAGCAGGATTTACGAGCAGTACTTC. It codes for CASRIYEQYF.

The chain uses TRBV5-5 and TRBJ2-3, with D possibly matching TRBD2 (5 bases). The germline V gene encodes CDR1 SGHKS and CDR2 YYEKEE (reference sequence). V lost 2 bases to trimming and J lost 1 base, with 17 bases between them. The CDR3 runs to 17 residues. The DNA of the CDR3 is TGTGCCAGCAGCTTCCGACTATTCGAGTTTGGCACAGATACGCAGTATTTT. It specifies CASSFRLFEFGTDTQYF.

The genes are TRBV28 and TRBJ2-5; TRBD2 aligns across 8 bases. Germline V gene data show CDR1 as MDHEN and CDR2 as SYDVKM. Trimming cost V 4 bases and J 5 bases; bases outside gene matches: 6. The CDR3 contains 14 residues. The chain's CDR3 is CASSWAGGRETQYF. The CDR3 DNA sequence: TGTGCCAGCAGTTGGGCGGGGGGCCGGGAGACCCAGTACTTC. Supplemented by reference TRBV28 and TRBJ2-5, the full variable domain reads DVKVTQSSRYLVKRTGEKVFLECVQDMDHENMFWYRQDPGLGLRLIYFSYDVKMKEKGDIPEGYSVSREKKERFSLILESASTNQTSMYLCASSWAGGRETQYFGPGTRLLVL.

The V gene is TRBV6-6, the J gene TRBJ2-7, with 7 bases matching TRBD2. Losses at the gene ends were 6 bases for V and 3 bases for J; bases not matched to a gene: 8. The CDR3 spans 14 residues. Germline V lookup: CDR1 MNHNY, CDR2 SVGAGI (reference sequence). The CDR3 region is CASRASGTHYEQYF. DNA of the CDR3: TGTGCCAGCAGGGCAAGCGGGACCCACTACGAGCAGTACTTC.

This clone has only a few counts. This CDR3 is CASSHPGTEAFF. The CDR3 DNA reads as TGTGCCAGCAGCCATCCGGGGACTGAAGCTTTCTTT. The chain employs TRBV14 and TRBJ1-1; D is ambiguous. CDR1 and CDR2 from the germline V gene are SGHDN and FVKESK. There are 12 residues in the CDR3. V lost 3 bases to trimming and J lost 5 bases, with 7 bases between them.

The genes are TRBV2 and TRBJ2-5, with TRBD1 as a possible D gene (6 bases). V lost 7 bases, J lost 2 bases, and 11 bases lay in between. The CDR3 spans 13 residues. The germline gives CDR1 SNHLY, CDR2 FYNNEI. The CDR3 loop reads CASKGETQETQYF. The CDR3 region has the DNA TGTGCCAGCAAGGGGGAAACTCAAGAGACCCAGTACTTC.

The chain is built from TRBV27 and TRBJ1-5; the match to TRBD1 covers 7 bases. Germline V gene data show CDR1 as MNHEY and CDR2 as SMNVEV (reference sequence). The CDR3 is 15 amino acids. V trimming: 6 bases; J trimming: 6 bases; junction bases outside the gene matches: 11. This CDR3 reads CASRRGQQVGQPQHF. The CDR3 DNA reads TGTGCCAGCAGAAGGGGACAGCAAGTAGGTCAGCCCCAGCATTTT.

The chain carries TRBV9 and TRBJ2-3; 7 bases are a match to TRBD2. Germline loops: CDR1 SGDLS, CDR2 YYNGEE. Unmatched junction bases numbered 13, after V lost 0 bases and J lost 6 bases. This CDR3 is built from 17 residues. CDR3 region: CASSVVSRGTSRDTQYF. As DNA, the CDR3 is TGTGCCAGCAGCGTAGTGTCGCGGGGGACCTCACGTGATACGCAGTATTTT.